This TCR beta chain was found in a study of CD8+ T cells in alopecia areata. Findings of the study overall: Affected lesional scalp, above all in alopecia totalis/universalis, was more clonal than normal scalp. Patients displayed less clarity in TCR sharing than mice, a finding possibly related to HLA.

Losses at the gene ends were 6 bases for V and 7 bases for J; bases not matched to a gene: 8. This CDR3 comprises 14 residues. CDR1 is MNHNS and CDR2 is SASEGT in the germline V gene. Treatment indicated: oral pan-JAK inhibitor, 5-10 mg twice daily. Those with alopecia areata gave lesional scalp punch biopsies and peripheral blood. A remark on this clone: Its antigen is as yet unknown.

The authors extracted RNA and reverse transcribed it into cDNA as the sequencing template. The data were produced by immunoSEQ multiplex PCR, yet TCRdb's version contains in-frame clones alone and is incomplete. Of roughly 110,000 clones listed, roughly 84% were seen once; the top ten hold over 20%. This TCR was sampled from a human donor with alopecia areata. V is TRBV6-1 and J is TRBJ2-2; 7 nucleotides align to TRBD1. The specimen was CD8+ T cells sorted from blood, collected at week 24, from a patient treated with tofacitinib. CDR3 sequence (DNA): TGTGCCAGCAGCCTCGACAGGGATGGCGGGGAGCTGTTTTTT. Its protein is CASSLDRDGGELFF.